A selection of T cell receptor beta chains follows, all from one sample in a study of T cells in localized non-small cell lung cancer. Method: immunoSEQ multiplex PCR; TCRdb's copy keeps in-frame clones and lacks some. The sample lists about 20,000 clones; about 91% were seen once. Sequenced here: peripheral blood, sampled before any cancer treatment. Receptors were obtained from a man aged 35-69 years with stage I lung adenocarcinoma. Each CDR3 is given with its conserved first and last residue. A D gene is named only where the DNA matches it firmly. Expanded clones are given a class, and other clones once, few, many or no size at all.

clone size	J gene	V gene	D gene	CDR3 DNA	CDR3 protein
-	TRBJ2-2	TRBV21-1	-	TGTGCCAGCAGCCCACAATCGACGGAGGTTCATACCGGGGAGCTGTTTTTT	CASSPQSTEVHTGELFF
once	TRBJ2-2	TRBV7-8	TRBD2	TGTGCCAGCAGCTCCCTTCTAGCGGGGGCACACACCGGGGAGCTGTTTTTT	CASSSLLAGAHTGELFF
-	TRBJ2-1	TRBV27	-	TGTGCCAGCAGTTTCGCCCCGGGTTTTGATGAGCAGTTCTTC	CASSFAPGFDEQFF
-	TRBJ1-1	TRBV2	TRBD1	TGTGCCAGCTGGCCGGGACAGGGTGAAGCTTTCTTT	CASWPGQGEAFF
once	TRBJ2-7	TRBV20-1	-	TGCAGTGCACCTGCACAGGACACGCAGTACTTC	CSAPAQDTQYF
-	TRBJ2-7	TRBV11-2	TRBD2	TGTGCCAGCAGCTTAAGCCTAGCGGCCTACGAGCAGTACTTC	CASSLSLAAYEQYF
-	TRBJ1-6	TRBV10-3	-	TGTGCCATCTCGTCCCAAAACAATTCACCCCTCCACTTT	CAISSQNNSPLHF
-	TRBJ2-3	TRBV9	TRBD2	TGTGCCAGCAGCGAGGGACTAGCGGGAGGCAAGGATACGCAGTATTTT	CASSEGLAGGKDTQYF
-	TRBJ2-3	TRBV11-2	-	TGTGCCAGCAGCCCGCCCCGCAGGGCAGATACGCAGTATTTT	CASSPPRRADTQYF
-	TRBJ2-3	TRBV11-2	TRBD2	TGTGCCAGCACCCGGGGGGGGGCCTCGCGGGCAGATACGCAGTATTTT	CASTRGGASRADTQYF
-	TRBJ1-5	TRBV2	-	TGTGCCAGCGTTCGGGACGCGCGTCAGCCCCAGCATTTT	CASVRDARQPQHF
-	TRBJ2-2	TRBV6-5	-	TGTGCCAGCAGTTTGCTAAGCACCGGGGAGCTGTTTTTT	CASSLLSTGELFF
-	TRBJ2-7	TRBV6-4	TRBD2	TGTGCCAGCAGTCTTGGGCCACTAGCGGGGTCCGACGAGCAGTACTTC	CASSLGPLAGSDEQYF
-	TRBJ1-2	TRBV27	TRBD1	TGTGCCAGCAAGGGACAGGGGTACGGCTACACCTTC	CASKGQGYGYTF
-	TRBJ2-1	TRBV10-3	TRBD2	TGTGCCATCAGTGCTGTGAATAGCGGGAAGGGCAATGAGCAGTTCTTC	CAISAVNSGKGNEQFF
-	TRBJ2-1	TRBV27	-	TGTGCCAGCAGACTACCAGGGGCGGGGAATGAGCAGTTCTTC	CASRLPGAGNEQFF
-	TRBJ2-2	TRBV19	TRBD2	TGTGCCAGTAGTATACTAGCGGGAGGCACCGGGGAGCTGTTTTTT	CASSILAGGTGELFF
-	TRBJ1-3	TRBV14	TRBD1	TGTGCCAGCAGCCTACAGGGGATAACCGGAAACACCATATATTTT	CASSLQGITGNTIYF
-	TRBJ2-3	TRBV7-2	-	TGTGCCAGCAGCGTCATTTCGGTTAGCACAGATACGCAGTATTTT	CASSVISVSTDTQYF
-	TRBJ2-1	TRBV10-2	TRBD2	TGCGCCAGCAGTGAGTCGACTCCAGGGACTAGCGGGAGCCCTTTCTACAATGAGCAGTTCTTC	CASSESTPGTSGSPFYNEQFF
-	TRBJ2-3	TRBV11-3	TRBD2	TGTGCCAGCAGCTTGGGCGCGGGCCTAGCGGGGGGGCCGGGGACAGATACGCAGTATTTT	CASSLGAGLAGGPGTDTQYF
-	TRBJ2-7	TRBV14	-	TGTGCCAGCAGCCAGGATGCGTATCGCGAGCAGTACTTC	CASSQDAYREQYF
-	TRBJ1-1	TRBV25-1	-	TGTGCCAGCAGTTTGGTTGGGGTCGACACTGAAGCTTTCTTT	CASSLVGVDTEAFF
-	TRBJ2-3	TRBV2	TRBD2	TGTGCCAGCCAGTTGGGACTAGCGGGACCCACAGATACGCAGTATTTT	CASQLGLAGPTDTQYF
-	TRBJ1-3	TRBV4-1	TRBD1	TGCGCCAGCAGCCAGGGGGGCCTCAGGGGGCTCTCTGGAAACACCATATATTTT	CASSQGGLRGLSGNTIYF
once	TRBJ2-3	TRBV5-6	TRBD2	TGTGCCAGCAGCTTCAGAAGCGGGGGGGCCTGGGATACGCAGTATTTT	CASSFRSGGAWDTQYF
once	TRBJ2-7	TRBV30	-	TGTGCCTGGAGTCGGATCTGGCCATTTGGGGGGAACGAGCAGTACTTC	CAWSRIWPFGGNEQYF
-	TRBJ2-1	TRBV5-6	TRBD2	TGTGCCAGCAGCTTGGAAGGTCTAGCGGGAGGGAGTTCCTACAATGAGCAGTTCTTC	CASSLEGLAGGSSYNEQFF
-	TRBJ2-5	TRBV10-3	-	TGTGCCATCAGTGAAAGAAAAGAGACCCAGTACTTC	CAISERKETQYF
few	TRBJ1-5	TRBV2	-	TGTGCCAGCAGTGAAGCTGGGCAGGGCTTCCAGCCCCAGCATTTT	CASSEAGQGFQPQHF
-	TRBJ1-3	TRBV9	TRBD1	TGTGCCAGCAGCGTAGGGCAGACAGGGGACGGAAACACCATATATTTT	CASSVGQTGDGNTIYF
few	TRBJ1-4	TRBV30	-	TGTGCCTGGAGCCAGGGGACTGATGAAAAACTGTTTTTT	CAWSQGTDEKLFF
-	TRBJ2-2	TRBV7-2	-	TGTGCCAGCAGCCATGGGAGCGGGACCGGGGAGCTGTTTTTT	CASSHGSGTGELFF
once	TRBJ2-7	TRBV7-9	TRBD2	TGTGCCGGCACCCTCGGGAGGGGTGGCGAGCAGTACTTC	CAGTLGRGGEQYF
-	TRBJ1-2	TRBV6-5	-	TGTGCCAGCAGTCGGAATGGGCCTAACTATGGCTACACCTTC	CASSRNGPNYGYTF
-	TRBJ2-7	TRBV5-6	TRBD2	TGTGCCAGCAGCTTGGGGTCTAGCGGGGGATCCTACGAGCAGTACTTC	CASSLGSSGGSYEQYF
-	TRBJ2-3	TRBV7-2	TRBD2	TGTGCCAGCAGCTTAGCTCTAGCGGGAGGCACAGATACGCAGTATTTT	CASSLALAGGTDTQYF
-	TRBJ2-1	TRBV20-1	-	TGCAGTGCTAGGGACTACAATGAGCAGTTCTTC	CSARDYNEQFF
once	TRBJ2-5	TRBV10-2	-	TGCGCCAGCAGTGCAGGTCTTATGGAGACCCAGTACTTC	CASSAGLMETQYF
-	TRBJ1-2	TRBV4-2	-	TGTGCCAGCAGCCCTCGGGGGGGGGACGGCTACACCTTC	CASSPRGGDGYTF